Included here is one T cell receptor beta chain sequence, with context. Its antigen specificity is not known. Base quality data are lacking; no much larger clone is found one base away. These data originate in a study of vaccination and CD4 T cells after COVID-19 (dated by TCRdb to 2021 to 2024). For the study in its entirety: Convalescent patients had a positive SARS-CoV-2 result on nasal swab PCR, and of these patients, several had mild disease and one had severe disease. In the convalescent cohort there were six males and four females, among whom were two Hispanic individuals, seven Caucasians, two Asians and one multiracial person. Two doses of either the Pfizer-BioNTech BNT162b2 vaccine (n=8) or the Moderna mRNA-1273 vaccine (n=2) were administered to participants. Post-COVID blood samples were collected from convalescent patients a median of around 100 days after diagnosis, with a range of about 30 to 161 days. Post-vaccine blood samples were taken a median of 72 days after the second vaccine dose, with a range of 14 to 241 days. For stimulating the cultures, overlapping spike peptide pools were used, derived from SARS-CoV-2 as well as from the common cold coronaviruses HCoV-NL63, HCoV-OC43 and HCoV-229E. Control cultures used a CEFX viral epitope pool as positive control, an HIV-1 Nef peptide pool as negative control, or no peptide. The spike-specific CD4+ TCR repertoire was compared before and after mRNA vaccination in nine to ten COVID-19 convalescent patients and a few infection-naive healthy vaccine recipients.

Library creation used PCR. DNA from cultured CD4+ T cells underwent TCR sequencing with the Oncomine TCR Beta short-read assay at the Johns Hopkins FTIC core. The QIAamp micro DNA kit was used to extract genomic DNA from the cultured CD4+ T cells. The Oncomine TCR Beta libraries from cultured CD4+ T cells were pooled using unique dual indexes and then sequenced on an Illumina iSeq 100. Per the original workflow: Non-productive sequences were filtered out, and CDR3s that did not start with C, did not end with F or W, or were shorter than 7 amino acids were discarded. The MANAFEST web application identified antigen-specific clonotypes by comparing peptide-stimulated wells against reference wells and other culture wells. To be called positive, a clone needed an FDR below 0.05, an odds ratio above 5, and a productive frequency above 0.1% in at least two of three replicate wells. A clonotype counted as cross-reactive if it showed significant expansion both in the SARS-CoV-2 spike wells and in at least one common cold coronavirus spike condition. Using R version 3.6.1, CDR3 homology was evaluated through Levenshtein distances (stringdist) along with unrooted phylogenetic trees (ape). TCRdb's own reprocessing of the public reads used fastp at Q25 and MiXCR and kept productive beta chains. Each CDR3 protein gets just one entry, which takes the most common genes and DNA from the rows behind it. TCRdb assigned the V and J calls; the authors' analysis was not used. The sample table shows over 9,500 distinct CDR3 sequences, and roughly 40% are seen once. The ten biggest clones cover approximately 28% of the sample.

Reading the label with the study, this specimen's treatment or condition is: approximately nine-day PBMC culture with coronavirus spike peptide pools or control peptides (ViraFEST assay). The study used the ViraFEST assay, which expanded antigen-specific T cells with peptide pools and then identified expanded clonotypes by TCR sequencing. The convalescent patients' positive SARS-CoV-2 PCR tests fell between March and December 2020, which was before the Alpha, Beta and Delta variants emerged in the United States. Each well held around 2 million PBMCs cultured in IMDM containing roughly 5% human AB serum and around 10 IU/ml IL-2, with roughly 9.2 ug/ml peptide pools added. Half of the culture medium was replaced with fresh IL-2-containing medium on days 3 and 7. After less than twelve days of culture, CD4+ T cells were isolated by negative selection with the EasySep CD4+ T cell isolation kit. Ficoll-Paque Plus gradient centrifugation was used to isolate PBMCs from whole blood, and the isolated PBMCs were then either used fresh or cryopreserved at -140C. Culture conditions were generally each tested in triplicate wells.

Findings and caveats that apply to the study as a whole: Relatively few convalescent patients were included in the study, and early timepoints after natural infection were not analyzed. Of the vaccine-specific clones found in convalescent patients, nearly all (304 of 307) were mono-reactive for SARS-CoV-2 spike instead of being cross-reactive with common cold coronaviruses. The median number of SARS-CoV-2-reactive clonotypes rose from around 22 after infection to roughly 40 after vaccination, but the change was not significant. In convalescent patients, a median roughly 86% of post-vaccine SARS-CoV-2-reactive clones were detected only after vaccination, suggesting vaccine-specific priming.

CDR1 SGHDT and CDR2 YYEEEE are derived from the germline V gene. Relative to germline, V is missing 4 bases and J is missing 5 bases, with 14 bases of the junction outside any gene match. The CDR3 goes from the cysteine to the phenylalanine over 17 residues. This entry keeps only the CDR3 DNA: 51 bases, framed from base 1. The sequence was collected from a human donor who had recovered from COVID-19. The chain was built from TRBV5-6 and TRBJ2-3, with TRBD2 identical over 9 junction bases. Material for sequencing was CD4+ T cells from blood, cultured in vitro. The CDR3 reads CASSSGGSGHALDTQYF. The DNA sequence is given as TGTGCCAGCAGCAGCGGGGGGTCGGGACACGCCTTAGATACGCAGTATTTT.